Listed below are T cell receptor beta chains from one sample, sequenced in a study of spatial heterogeneity in lung cancer. Each CDR3 protein is one row after TCRdb ran MiXCR on the 5' RACE reads. The sample contains 80,000 to 95,000 distinct CDR3 sequences, around 8.6% of which appear only once. Material: PBMCs, obtained at surgery. Receptor source: a male donor with early-stage non-small cell lung cancer. Both conserved end residues are part of each CDR3. The order of the fields is D gene, clone size, V gene, J gene, CDR3 protein, CDR3 DNA. The D gene is left open where the match is weak. Clone sizes are given selectively: once, few, many, or a class where the clone is expanded.

>NA|NA|TRBV28|TRBJ2-2
CASSLWDLIRDPGELFF
TGTGCCAGCAGTTTATGGGACCTCATACGAGACCCCGGGGAGCTGTTTTTT
>NA|NA|TRBV7-9|TRBJ1-6
CASSLIAGSNSPLHF
TGTGCCAGCAGCTTAATTGCAGGGTCGAATTCACCCCTCCACTTT
>TRBD1|many|TRBV10-3|TRBJ1-4
CAISGRPGGEEKLFF
TGTGCCATCAGTGGCCGACCAGGGGGAGAGGAAAAACTGTTTTTT
>NA|many|TRBV30|TRBJ2-7
CAWSGGDSYEQYF
TGTGCCTGGAGTGGGGGGGACTCCTACGAGCAGTACTTC
>NA|NA|TRBV12-3/TRBV12-4|TRBJ2-3
CASSPEGVLTDTQYF
TGTGCCAGCAGTCCAGAGGGAGTCCTCACAGATACGCAGTATTTT
>NA|few|TRBV29-1|TRBJ1-1
CSVGDGDTEAFF
TGCAGCGTGGGGGACGGTGACACTGAAGCTTTCTTT
>TRBD2|NA|TRBV30|TRBJ2-1
CAWRRLAGRYNEQFF
TGTGCCTGGAGACGACTAGCGGGGAGGTACAATGAGCAGTTCTTC
>NA|NA|TRBV5-1|TRBJ2-1
CASSSSSGQDSYNEQFF
TGCGCCAGCAGCTCTTCCTCGGGCCAGGACTCCTACAATGAGCAGTTCTTC
>NA|few|TRBV28|TRBJ2-1
CASEAPDTSYNEQFF
TGTGCCAGCGAGGCACCGGATACATCCTACAATGAGCAGTTCTTC
>NA|few|TRBV29-1|TRBJ2-3
CSAAGTSSTDTQYF
TGCAGCGCGGCCGGGACATCTAGCACAGATACGCAGTATTTT
>NA|many|TRBV10-3|TRBJ2-7
CAIMGIGSYEQYF
TGTGCCATCATGGGGATAGGGTCCTACGAGCAGTACTTC
>NA|few|TRBV19|TRBJ2-3
CASRPGPDTDTQYF
TGTGCCAGTAGACCGGGACCAGACACAGATACGCAGTATTTT
>NA|few|TRBV2|TRBJ2-1
CASSEGSYNEQFF
TGTGCCAGCAGTGAAGGTTCCTACAATGAGCAGTTCTTC
>TRBD1|NA|TRBV10-3|TRBJ2-5
CAISEDRVQETQYF
TGTGCCATCAGTGAGGACAGGGTCCAAGAGACCCAGTACTTC
>TRBD1|many|TRBV28|TRBJ2-7
CASTRDSSYEQYF
TGTGCCAGTACCCGGGACAGCTCCTACGAGCAGTACTTC
>NA|few|TRBV2|TRBJ1-6
CASRREGSSYNSPLHF
TGTGCCAGCCGAAGAGAGGGGAGCTCCTATAATTCACCCCTCCACTTT
>NA|many|TRBV7-3|TRBJ2-7
CASSLGPNYEQYF
TGTGCCAGCAGCTTAGGACCAAACTACGAGCAGTACTTC
>NA|once|TRBV11-2|TRBJ1-4
CASSLVSCREKLFF
TGTGCCAGCAGCTTAGTATCTTGTCGGGAAAAACTGTTTTTT
>NA|NA|TRBV29-1|TRBJ2-7
CSALSLRYEQYF
TGCAGCGCGTTGTCCTTGAGGTACGAGCAGTACTTC
>NA|many|TRBV20-1|TRBJ2-2
CSASDPSNTGELFF
TGCAGTGCTTCGGACCCCTCGAACACCGGGGAGCTGTTTTTT
>TRBD2|once|TRBV5-1|TRBJ2-2
CASSSGTSGTGELFF
TGCGCCAGCAGCTCCGGGACTAGCGGCACCGGGGAGCTGTTTTTT
>TRBD1|many|TRBV11-1|TRBJ2-1
CASSPRQGNEQFF
TGTGCCAGCAGCCCTCGACAGGGAAATGAGCAGTTCTTC
>NA|few|TRBV20-1|TRBJ2-3
CRGVGGVGTDTQYF
TGCAGGGGAGTGGGCGGGGTCGGCACAGATACGCAGTATTTT
>NA|many|TRBV9|TRBJ2-7
CASSVGQTSSYEQYF
TGTGCCAGCAGCGTAGGACAGACGAGCTCCTACGAGCAGTACTTC
>NA|many|TRBV28|TRBJ2-7
CASSLYTTSYEQYF
TGTGCCAGCAGTTTGTACACAACCTCCTACGAGCAGTACTTC
>NA|NA|TRBV29-1|TRBJ2-5
CSVEAQGETQYF
TGCAGCGTTGAAGCACAGGGAGAGACCCAGTACTTC
>NA|few|TRBV7-3|TRBJ2-3
CASSLRPRGDTQYF
TGTGCCAGCAGCTTAAGGCCTAGAGGGGATACGCAGTATTTT
>NA|NA|TRBV21-1|TRBJ1-1
CASILLIRLDTEAFF
TGTGCCAGCATCCTATTAATCCGATTGGACACTGAAGCTTTCTTT
>NA|NA|TRBV2|TRBJ2-7
CASSERRHEQYF
TGTGCCAGCAGTGAACGTAGGCACGAGCAGTACTTC
>NA|NA|TRBV30|TRBJ2-3
CAWSLGVNTDTQYF
TGTGCCTGGAGTCTCGGGGTGAACACAGATACGCAGTATTTT
>NA|NA|TRBV7-9|TRBJ2-2
CASSRDPGELFF
TGTGCCAGCAGCCGGGATCCCGGGGAGCTGTTTTTT
>NA|few|TRBV7-8|TRBJ1-4
CASSAQGGENEKLFF
TGTGCCAGCAGCGCCCAGGGAGGAGAGAATGAAAAACTGTTTTTT
>NA|NA|TRBV9|TRBJ2-1
CASSAGGYNEQFF
TGTGCCAGCAGCGCAGGGGGGTACAATGAGCAGTTCTTC
>TRBD1|few|TRBV10-3|TRBJ1-1
CAINPGTGAQSFF
TGTGCCATCAACCCCGGGACAGGGGCCCAGTCTTTCTTT
>TRBD1|many|TRBV5-1|TRBJ2-5
CASSLRGQGAGETQYF
TGCGCCAGCAGCTTGCGCGGCCAGGGGGCCGGGGAGACCCAGTACTTC
>TRBD1|many|TRBV20-1|TRBJ2-1
CSARGQGAGNEQFF
TGCAGTGCTAGAGGACAGGGGGCGGGGAATGAGCAGTTCTTC
>TRBD2|few|TRBV5-1|TRBJ2-3
CASSLAGAVTDTQYF
TGCGCCAGCAGCTTAGCGGGGGCAGTCACAGATACGCAGTATTTT
>NA|many|TRBV20-1|TRBJ1-1
CSARKDNLNTEAFF
TGCAGTGCTAGAAAGGACAACCTTAACACTGAAGCTTTCTTT
>NA|NA|TRBV28|TRBJ1-2
CASQNNYGYTF
TGTGCCAGCCAGAATAACTATGGCTACACCTTC
>TRBD1|NA|TRBV7-9|TRBJ1-1
CASSLRDRGGGAFF
TGTGCCAGCAGCCTGCGGGACAGGGGAGGCGGAGCTTTCTTT
>NA|many|TRBV10-3|TRBJ1-1
CAISEGAGNTEAFF
TGTGCCATCAGTGAGGGGGCAGGGAATACTGAAGCTTTCTTT
>NA|many|TRBV9|TRBJ2-2
CASSVGGTGELFF
TGTGCCAGCAGCGTAGGGGGAACCGGGGAGCTGTTTTTT